This T cell receptor (beta chain) was sequenced in a study of cytomegalovirus exposure and HLA in healthy donors (dated by TCRdb to 2016 to 2017). Background for the entire study: In an earlier analysis of 450 to 750 of the donors, 250 to 350 Gb of sequence data and some 100 million unique TCR beta sequences from about 179 million T cells were reported. Besides the first cohort of around 670 subjects, a separate validation cohort made up of over a hundred different subjects was used. Using immunosequencing, the study profiled T cell repertoires from some 670 subjects and related those repertoires to cytomegalovirus serostatus. Of the 300 to 450 genotyped donors, 80% to 90% were placed in the genetic ancestry cluster associated with self-reported Caucasian donors. The number of donors typed differed by locus, with roughly 629-640 for A, B, C, DRB1 and DQB1, 522 for DQA1, 600 to 610 for DPA1, and approximately 470 for DPB1. Both class I and class II loci were covered by HLA typing, at four-digit resolution. All discovery cohort repertoires had been generated using a single sequencing platform. Rather than drawing on any new phenotypic data, the later analysis identified candidate immune exposures from TCR beta sequences and the way those sequences occurred across donors. The study combined high-throughput TCR immunosequencing, statistical association of individual TCRs with disease status, and machine learning to predict cytomegalovirus infection status. About 310 gigabases of sequencing data and approximately 84 million unique TCR sequences were included in an early release covering about 620 HLA-typed donors. Because of strong linkage in the cohort, 4 to 6 DR-DQ haplotypes were treated as single units for association and clustering. Among 398 genotyped donors of the cohort, an average of approximately 240,000 unique TCR beta nucleotide sequences was sequenced per donor, of which 15% to 20% were non-productive. Donor age, sex, ethnicity and CMV serostatus were compiled alongside the repertoire data. In a later analysis, previously published TCR beta repertoires from about 670 donors were re-analyzed and high-resolution HLA genotyping was added so that TCR occurrence patterns could be studied. In an earlier analysis of 587 of the donors, high-throughput TCR beta sequencing was used to judge whether each TCR beta V gene segment behaved as functional or pseudogenic. A later genetic analysis used genome-wide SNP genotypes for about 55% of the 666 donors, treating that subset as a discovery cohort. The study was designed to test whether signatures of past pathogen exposure could be identified by cataloging public T cell receptors.

Measured from the cysteine to the phenylalanine, the CDR3 is 15 residues long. This entry keeps only the CDR3 DNA: 45 bases, framed from base 1. The germline V gene (reference sequence) provides CDR1 GTSNPN and CDR2 SVGIG. V is clipped by 0 bases and J by 8 bases, and the sequence between their germline boundaries is 14 bases long. What the study reported, not specific to this receptor: In a later analysis, HLA-associated TCR beta chains showed more clonal expansion and lower generation probabilities than non-associated chains that were equally common. It was suggested by the authors that the approach could potentially be generalized to other disease states and immunological phenotypes. This cohort had only TCR beta chains sequenced, and the lack of alpha or paired-chain data limited which features could be detected. According to a later analysis, parvovirus B19, influenza, CMV and Epstein-Barr virus appeared linked to several top co-occurrence clusters. Linkage disequilibrium might explain the correlated functional status among segregating V segments, but an unknown experimental factor could not be excluded. A later analysis found that TCR association rates varied across HLA loci, with DRB1 alleles showing the most associated TCRs and HLA-C alleles the fewest. In vitro tests confirmed that three of the cytomegalovirus-associated TCR beta chains recognize cytomegalovirus antigens. Because the 87-base-pair reads could not distinguish some IMGT-functional V segments, including TRBV6-2 and TRBV6-3, those segments were excluded. The earlier analysis of fewer than 750 of the donors excluded seventeen rarely observed V segments, including chromosome 9 orphons, because counts were too low. CMV serostatus was the only immune exposure information available for the cohort. HLA typing was unavailable for some donors at each locus, so association tests used only the typed subset. A later genetic analysis reported fewer N-insertions in productive TCRs among donors in an Asian-associated ancestry cluster than the roughly 640-donor mean. According to a later analysis, most CMV-associated TCR beta chains appeared to be HLA-restricted, and the HLA associations seemed to be driven largely by CMV exposure. A total of about 150 TCR beta chains were listed by the study as associated with cytomegalovirus. In a later analysis, some 18,000 TCR beta sequences were associated with specific HLA alleles at a false discovery rate of 0.05. While some public TCRs were present in many individuals, most TCR sequences turned up only very rarely across donors. A further reported finding was that TCR beta sequences accurately predicted the HLA-A and HLA-B alleles for most subjects in the first cohort. A cluster of highly shared sequence variants was judged likely to be a technical artifact of the sequencing pipeline. Broadly in line with IMGT annotations, most TCR beta V segments showed up in productive rearrangements about 90% or about 30% of the time in an earlier analysis of 450 to 600 of the donors. The classifier was reported to diagnose cytomegalovirus status with high specificity and sensitivity in both the original and validation cohorts. An association between a missense DCLRE1C variant and V-gene and J-gene trimming of TCR beta chains was found in a later genetic analysis and replicated in an independent cohort. The presence/absence analyses assumed that sequencing depth was roughly uniform across donors, and that assumption may not be true. Assigning TCR associations to individual alleles was difficult when HLA alleles, especially DR and DQ, strongly co-occurred.

To prepare the library, the immunoSEQ multiplex PCR assay was applied. The multiplex PCR relied on a mix of 60 forward primers for TCR Vbeta segments and 13 reverse primers for TCR Jbeta segments. The CDR3 region of rearranged TCR beta genes was amplified from genomic DNA with a multiplex PCR assay. The amplified TCR beta libraries were sequenced on the Illumina HiSeq System as 87-base-pair reads. Under the source paper's analysis protocol: In a later analysis, roughly 80 million unique TCR beta chains were counted across the 650 to 750 repertoires, and approximately 9.9 million of these chains were shared by at least two donors. Raw reads were error-corrected and collapsed into unique sequences by a nearest-neighbor algorithm in which closely related sequences were merged to remove PCR and sequencing errors. To assign V, D and J gene segments, CDR3 sequences were aligned to IMGT reference sequences. For a sequence to be retained, at least a six-nucleotide match to both a V gene segment and a J gene segment was required. A rearrangement was called productive if the CDR3 had no stop codons and remained in frame with V and J, and every other rearrangement was called non-productive. CDR3 was defined by IMGT convention, running from the second conserved V-encoded cysteine to the conserved J-encoded phenylalanine. In an earlier analysis of around 570 of the donors, sequences lacking an unambiguous match to a single V gene segment were excluded. An earlier analysis of several hundred of the donors called V segments functional above 56.7% productive rearrangements and segregating when the between-donor standard deviation exceeded 5%. A statistical classification framework was developed to diagnose cytomegalovirus status using the catalog of TCR beta chain sequences. In a later analysis, TCR nucleotide sequences were compared against IMGT/GENE-DB human TR gene sequences so that V and J genes could be assigned. A later analysis assigned CDR3 sequences and most-parsimonious VDJ recombination scenarios with the TCRdist pipeline. In a later analysis, each TCR beta chain was defined by its CDR3 amino acid sequence together with its V-gene family, and reads without a unique V-gene family were excluded. In a later analysis, 500 to 700 highly shared, low-generation-probability nucleotide sequences were removed to address suspected cross-contamination and a sequencing artifact. In a later analysis, a clonal expansion index for each public chain was calculated from normalized within-repertoire ranks of inferred template counts. Generation probabilities in a later analysis came from a VDJ recombination model fitted to out-of-frame rearrangements, and those results were checked against IGoR. In a later analysis, hypergeometric tests were used to score TCR-TCR, TCR-HLA and TCR-CMV co-occurrence, with a repertoire-size bias correction applied to TCR pairs. False discovery rates were estimated in a later analysis by permuting HLA or CMV assignments 20 times. In a later analysis, co-occurring TCRs were grouped using DBSCAN, with TCRdist sequence similarity added in when clustering inside HLA-allele-positive subsets. For co-occurrence clustering, repertoires with fewer than 30,000 or more than 120,000 public chains were excluded, along with four or five repertoires with anomalous nucleotide sharing. Not all clones reach the TCRdb copy of this immuneACCESS table, which keeps in-frame sequences only. Checked studies attribute under half of the gap to unresolved V genes and leave the rest unexplained. Clone size and the V and J calls come from that table; the DNA yielded D and trimming. The sample includes roughly 150,000 clones, with approximately 80% observed a single time. The ten largest clones take up about 2.4% of the sample.

As for this clone: Which antigen it targets is not known. No much larger clone is present one base from it, and per-base qualities are unavailable.

The cohort was made up of 500 to 850 healthy bone marrow donors. At the time of sampling, every cohort member was nominally healthy, though immune exposures that went unrecorded were likely present. The donor tested CMV seronegative and was one of the 352 seronegative cohort members. Every donor gave a peripheral blood sample, and the peripheral blood mononuclear cells from that sample were used for TCR beta sequencing. Genomic DNA extraction from the blood cell samples was performed with the Qiagen DNeasy Blood Extraction Kit. The receptor chain draws on TRBV30 and TRBJ1-6; a tentative D match to TRBD1 spans 6 bases. The clonotype originates from a male donor in good health and CMV-seronegative. Sequences were obtained from PBMCs. The bases are TGTGCCTGGAGTGTACAGGGAAAGTCGGATTCACCCCTCCACTTT. This codes for CAWSVQGKSDSPLHF.